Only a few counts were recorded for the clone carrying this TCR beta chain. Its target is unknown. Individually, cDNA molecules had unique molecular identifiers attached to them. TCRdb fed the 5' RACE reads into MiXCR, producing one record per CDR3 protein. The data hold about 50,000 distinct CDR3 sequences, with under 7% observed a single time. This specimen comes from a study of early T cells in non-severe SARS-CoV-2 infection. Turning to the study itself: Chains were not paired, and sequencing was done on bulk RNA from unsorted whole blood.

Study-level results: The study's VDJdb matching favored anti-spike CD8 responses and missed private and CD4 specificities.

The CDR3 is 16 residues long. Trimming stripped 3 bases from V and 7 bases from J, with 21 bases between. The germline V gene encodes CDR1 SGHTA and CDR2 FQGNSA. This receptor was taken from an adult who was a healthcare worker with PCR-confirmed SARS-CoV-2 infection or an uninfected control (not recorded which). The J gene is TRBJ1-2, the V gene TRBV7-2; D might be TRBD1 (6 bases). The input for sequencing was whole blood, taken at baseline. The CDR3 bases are TGTGCCAGCAGCTTCGGCCTCTCTTACGGGGGCGTTGGCTACACCTTC. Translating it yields CASSFGLSYGGVGYTF. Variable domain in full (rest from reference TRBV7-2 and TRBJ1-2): GAGVSQSPSNKVTEKGKDVELRCDPISGHTALYWYRQSLGQGLEFLIYFQGNSAPDKSGLPSDRFSAERTGGSVSTLTIQRTQQEDSAVYLCASSFGLSYGGVGYTFGSGTRLTVV.